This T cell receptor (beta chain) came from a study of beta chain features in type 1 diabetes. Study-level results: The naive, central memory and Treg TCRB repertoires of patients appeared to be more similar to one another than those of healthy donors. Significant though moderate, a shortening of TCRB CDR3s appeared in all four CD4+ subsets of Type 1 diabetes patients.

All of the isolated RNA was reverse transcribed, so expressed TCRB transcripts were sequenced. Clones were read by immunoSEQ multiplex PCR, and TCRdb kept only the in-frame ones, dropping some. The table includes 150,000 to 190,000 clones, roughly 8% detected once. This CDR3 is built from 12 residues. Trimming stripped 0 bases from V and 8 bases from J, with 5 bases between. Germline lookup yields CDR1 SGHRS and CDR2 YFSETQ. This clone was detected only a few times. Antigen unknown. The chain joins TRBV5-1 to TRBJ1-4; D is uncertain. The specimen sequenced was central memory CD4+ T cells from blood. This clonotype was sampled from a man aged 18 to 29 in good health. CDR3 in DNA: TGCGCCAGCAGCTTGGCGGGGGAAAAACTGTTTTTT. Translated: CASSLAGEKLFF.